This is a list of T cell receptor beta chains from one sample in a study of cytomegalovirus exposure and HLA in healthy donors. The method was immunoSEQ multiplex PCR; TCRdb's version includes in-frame clones alone and lacks a portion of them. The profile covers 130,000 to 150,000 clones, with about 80% appearing a single time and around 2.5% taken by the ten largest. Source material: PBMCs. The origin of the receptors is a woman between 18 and 30 years old in good health and CMV-seropositive. Each CDR3 is given with its conserved first and last residue. A D gene is named only where the DNA matches it firmly. The listing skips clone size in some rows; elsewhere it reads once, few, many or a size class.

d_gene,v_gene,abundance,j_gene,len,CDR3aa,CDR3nt
TRBD1,TRBV2,few,TRBJ1-2,14,CAILRQGADYGYTF,TGTGCCATCCTACGACAGGGGGCAGACTATGGCTACACCTTC
TRBD1,TRBV28,.,TRBJ2-7,16,CASSPWPGTGTYEQYF,TGTGCCAGCAGTCCCTGGCCCGGGACAGGTACCTACGAGCAGTACTTC
.,TRBV7-2,.,TRBJ1-5,15,CASSEYAGVTQPQHF,TGTGCCAGCAGCGAATACGCAGGGGTCACTCAGCCCCAGCATTTT
TRBD2,TRBV5-6,.,TRBJ2-7,14,CASSSGLAFDEQHF,TGCGCCAGCAGCTCGGGACTAGCCTTCGACGAGCAGCACTTC
.,TRBV19,few,TRBJ1-4,14,CASSSRGTGEKLFF,TGTGCCAGTAGCTCCCGGGGGACGGGGGAAAAACTGTTTTTT
TRBD1,TRBV28,.,TRBJ2-6,17,CASRTGTELSGANVLTF,TGTGCCAGCAGAACCGGGACAGAACTCTCTGGGGCCAACGTCCTGACTTTC
TRBD1,TRBV5-1,.,TRBJ1-2,16,CASSLRTGDPYYGYTF,TGCGCCAGCAGCTTAAGGACAGGGGACCCTTACTATGGCTACACCTTC
TRBD1,TRBV10-3,.,TRBJ1-1,15,CAISGTGSLNTEAFF,TGTGCCATCAGTGGGACAGGGTCCCTAAACACTGAAGCTTTCTTT
.,TRBV29-1,.,TRBJ2-2,16,CSVEEVRGRNTGELFF,TGCAGCGTTGAAGAGGTACGGGGGAGAAACACCGGGGAGCTGTTTTTT
.,TRBV30,.,TRBJ1-1,12,CAWRHMNTEAFF,TGTGCCTGGAGACACATGAACACTGAAGCTTTCTTT
.,TRBV29-1,.,TRBJ1-1,13,CSVEETLNTEAFF,TGCAGCGTTGAAGAAACACTGAACACTGAAGCTTTCTTT
.,TRBV9,.,TRBJ1-2,13,CASSVQGFDGYTF,TGTGCCAGCAGCGTTCAGGGGTTCGATGGCTACACCTTC
TRBD2,TRBV6-5,.,TRBJ2-1,16,CASSSKLAGGLIEQFF,TGTGCCAGCAGTTCCAAACTAGCGGGGGGGCTCATTGAGCAGTTCTTC
TRBD1,TRBV6-5,.,TRBJ2-7,14,CASSRRQGTYEQYF,TGTGCCAGCAGTAGGAGACAGGGGACCTACGAGCAGTACTTC
TRBD1,TRBV28,.,TRBJ2-3,16,CASSIRQGSGTDTQYF,TGTGCCAGCAGTATCCGACAGGGGTCCGGCACAGATACGCAGTATTTT
TRBD1,TRBV27,.,TRBJ2-3,12,CRAGGHTDTQYF,TGTAGAGCAGGGGGCCACACAGATACGCAGTATTTT
.,TRBV29-1,.,TRBJ1-2,13,CSVVWGVSRGYTF,TGCAGCGTTGTATGGGGGGTATCGAGAGGCTACACCTTC
.,TRBV7-8,few,TRBJ1-5,18,CASSYSRVGLGSNQPQHF,TGTGCCAGCAGCTACTCCCGGGTGGGACTGGGTAGCAATCAGCCCCAGCATTTT
.,TRBV5-5,.,TRBJ1-1,15,CASSLAGGPNTEAFF,TGTGCCAGCAGCTTGGCTGGCGGCCCTAACACTGAAGCTTTCTTT
.,TRBV6-6,.,TRBJ2-1,12,CASSYSSRGQFF,TGTGCCAGCAGTTACTCGAGTAGAGGGCAGTTCTTC
TRBD1,TRBV5-4,.,TRBJ1-4,15,CASSLKGQGPGKLFF,TGTGCCAGCAGCTTGAAGGGACAGGGGCCGGGAAAACTGTTTTTT
.,TRBV6-1,once,TRBJ2-7,15,CASSEGATLSYEQYF,TGTGCCAGCAGTGAAGGGGCCACCCTCTCCTACGAGCAGTACTTC
TRBD1,TRBV6-1,.,TRBJ1-2,17,CASSEGTPSDRGYGYTF,TGTGCCAGCAGTGAAGGAACCCCCTCTGACAGGGGCTATGGCTACACCTTC
.,TRBV4-1,.,TRBJ2-7,15,CASSQGGDLRSEQYF,TGCGCCAGCAGCCAAGGCGGGGACCTAAGGAGCGAGCAGTACTTC
TRBD1,TRBV7-9,.,TRBJ1-6,16,CASSPQTGSGNSPLHF,TGTGCCAGCAGCCCCCAGACAGGGTCCGGGAATTCACCCCTCCACTTT
TRBD2,TRBV9,.,TRBJ2-5,16,CASSVGGLAGVQTQYF,TGTGCCAGCAGCGTAGGTGGACTAGCGGGGGTACAGACCCAGTACTTC
TRBD1,TRBV29-1,.,TRBJ1-5,12,CSVATGDQPQHF,TGCAGCGTTGCCACAGGGGATCAGCCCCAGCATTTT
.,TRBV9,few,TRBJ1-4,14,CASSVGQGDEKLFF,TGTGCCAGCAGCGTTGGGCAGGGCGATGAAAAACTGTTTTTT
TRBD1,TRBV19,once,TRBJ1-2,15,CASSISGQGKDGYTF,TGTGCCAGTAGTATCTCGGGACAGGGAAAGGATGGCTACACCTTC
TRBD2,TRBV6-4,few,TRBJ2-3,14,CASSGTSGTDTQYF,TGTGCCAGCAGTGGGACTAGCGGCACAGATACGCAGTATTTT
.,TRBV5-1,once,TRBJ1-1,14,CASRKGLENTEAFF,TGCGCCAGCAGGAAGGGACTGGAGAACACTGAAGCTTTCTTT
.,TRBV7-8,.,TRBJ2-1,15,CASSDRTESYNEQFF,TGTGCCAGCAGCGACCGGACAGAGTCCTACAATGAGCAGTTCTTC
.,TRBV18,.,TRBJ2-7,15,CASSRGTSPNYEQYF,TGTGCCAGCTCACGAGGGACATCCCCGAACTACGAGCAGTACTTC
.,TRBV7-9,.,TRBJ1-1,14,CASSSLTGDAEAFF,TGTGCCAGCAGCTCACTGACAGGAGACGCTGAAGCTTTCTTT
.,TRBV28,.,TRBJ2-3,15,CASRMTGLHTDTQYF,TGTGCCAGCAGAATGACAGGCTTACACACAGATACGCAGTATTTT
.,TRBV28,.,TRBJ1-2,12,CASSLRGGGYTF,TGTGCCAGCAGTTTACGCGGTGGTGGCTACACCTTC
.,TRBV20-1,.,TRBJ1-1,11,CSARAFTEAFF,TGCAGTGCTAGAGCTTTCACTGAAGCTTTCTTT
TRBD1,TRBV4-1,.,TRBJ2-2,18,CASSQSRLWDRNTGELFF,TGCGCCAGCAGCCAATCAAGATTATGGGACAGGAACACCGGGGAGCTGTTTTTT
.,TRBV7-8,few,TRBJ1-4,15,CASSLNRATNEKLFF,TGTGCCAGCAGCCTCAACAGGGCAACTAATGAAAAACTGTTTTTT
TRBD2,TRBV4-3,few,TRBJ2-1,16,CASSQGGTSLYNEQFF,TGCGCCAGCAGCCAAGGAGGGACTAGCCTCTACAATGAGCAGTTCTTC
.,TRBV7-9,once,TRBJ2-7,13,CASSPGLNYEQYF,TGTGCCAGCAGCCCGGGACTGAATTACGAGCAGTACTTC
.,TRBV5-1,.,TRBJ1-4,16,CASRSPGAATNEKLFF,TGCGCCAGCAGAAGCCCAGGGGCCGCAACTAATGAAAAACTGTTTTTT
.,TRBV7-6,.,TRBJ2-3,14,CASSRWTSTDTQYF,TGTGCCAGCAGCCGATGGACTAGCACAGATACGCAGTATTTT
TRBD1,TRBV28,.,TRBJ1-1,15,CASSSPSTGPTEAFF,TGTGCCAGCAGTTCACCCTCGACAGGGCCCACTGAAGCTTTCTTT
.,TRBV6-6,.,TRBJ1-6,15,CASSSDSSYNSPLHF,TGTGCCAGCAGTTCGGACAGCTCCTATAATTCACCCCTCCACTTT
TRBD1,TRBV6-4,.,TRBJ2-1,15,CASSYEDRSYNEQFF,TGTGCCAGCAGTTACGAGGACAGGAGCTACAATGAGCAGTTCTTC
.,TRBV6-5,.,TRBJ1-2,14,CASSYSIGNYGYTF,TGTGCCAGCAGTTACTCGATCGGGAACTATGGCTACACCTTC
TRBD1,TRBV19,.,TRBJ2-5,15,CASSSRQGIQETQYF,TGTGCCAGTAGTTCGCGACAGGGGATCCAAGAGACCCAGTACTTC